The 13 T cell receptor beta chains in this list originate from one sample, sequenced in a study of cytomegalovirus exposure and HLA in healthy donors. Primers for the PCR totalled 60 Vbeta and 13 Jbeta. The repertoire was sequenced with immunoSEQ multiplex PCR; TCRdb's copy has only in-frame clones and lacks some. The repertoire holds approximately 100,000 clones, with 70% to 85% as singletons. The sequencing sample was made of PBMCs. The receptors were gathered from a man aged 40-49 years in good health and CMV-seropositive.

With regard to this clone: The sample holds other DNA sequences that translate to the same CDR3. The CDR3 sequence is CASSSIRLGGTGKTYEQYF. CDR3 DNA: TGTGCCAGCAGTTCAATCCGGCTTGGGGGGACAGGGAAAACCTACGAGCAGTACTTC. The chain combines TRBV27 with TRBJ2-7; TRBD1 agrees at 9 bases. The CDR3 covers 19 residues. Losses at the gene ends were 4 bases for V and 2 bases for J; bases not matched to a gene: 18. From germline, CDR1 is MNHEY and CDR2 SMNVEV (reference sequence).

The CDR3 region has the DNA TGTGCCAGTAGCGGACAGGGCGGCAATCAGCCCCAGCATTTT. Its protein product is CASSGQGGNQPQHF. This rearrangement joins TRBV19 to TRBJ1-5; TRBD1 matches 8 bases. Germline V lookup: CDR1 LNHDA, CDR2 SQIVND (reference sequence). V shed 6 bases and J 2 bases; nucleotides not matched to a gene: 3. The CDR3 spans 14 residues.

In this sample, this clone turned up a few times. The rearrangement links TRBV5-1 to TRBJ1-2; the match to TRBD1 covers 7 bases. Germline CDR1 SGHRS, CDR2 YFSETQ. The junction had 5 bases not matched to a gene; V was cut back by 2 bases and J by 4 bases. This CDR3 has 14 amino acids. The CDR3 sequence is CASSFDRVTYGYTF. CDR3 in DNA: TGCGCCAGCAGCTTTGACAGGGTTACCTATGGCTACACCTTC.

V and J are TRBV5-4 and TRBJ2-2; 7 nucleotides align to TRBD1. CDR3 length equals 14 residues. V lost 5 bases, J lost 6 bases, and 7 bases stayed unmatched. Germline loops: CDR1 SGHNT, CDR2 YYREEE (reference sequence). Written as DNA, the CDR3 is TGTGCCAGCAGAGGGGGCGCGGCGGCCGGGGAGCTGTTTTTT. Encoded protein: CASRGGAAAGELFF.

The V call is TRBV11-2, the J call TRBJ2-3, with D tentatively TRBD2 (5 bases). V was cut by 5 bases and J by 0 bases, with 15 bases left in between. This CDR3 comprises 16 residues. Germline V gene lookup returns CDR1 SGHAT and CDR2 FQNNGV. Written as DNA, the CDR3 is TGTGCCAGCAGCCCTCGCACGGGGAGAAGCACAGATACGCAGTATTTT. It yields the protein CASSPRTGRSTDTQYF.

This clone came up once. J is TRBJ2-1 and V is TRBV5-1; TRBD2 matches 9 bases. Unmatched junction bases numbered 10, after V lost 7 bases and J lost 8 bases. This CDR3 is built from 14 residues. Germline V gives CDR1 SGHRS, CDR2 YFSETQ. CDR3 nucleotide sequence: TGCGCCAGCTCGGAGGCGGGGGGGGTCTATGAGCAGTTCTTC. It yields the protein CASSEAGGVYEQFF.

This chain uses TRBV4-3 with TRBJ2-3; 12 bases match TRBD2. The CDR3 totals 18 residues. J lost 1 base, V lost 0 bases, and 5 bases had no gene match. CDR1 and CDR2 (germline): LGHNA, YSLEER. Here the CDR3 DNA reads TGCGCCAGCAGCCAAGACCCTAGCGGGGGGGTAGGCACAGATACGCAGTATTTT. Its protein product is CASSQDPSGGVGTDTQYF.

This chain links TRBV29-1 with TRBJ1-2, with D possibly TRBD1 on 6 matching bases. This CDR3 is 13 amino acids long. V gave up 5 bases and J gave up 8 bases, with 18 bases separating them. CDR1 and CDR2 (germline): SQVTM, ANQGSEA. The CDR3 DNA sequence: TGCAGCGTTTGGTCAGGGGCGGACCCCGGCTACACCTTC. It is translated as CSVWSGADPGYTF.

CDR3 in amino acids: CASSQGPGQTSYNEQFF. The CDR3 DNA is TGCGCCAGCAGCCAAGGCCCGGGACAGACCTCCTACAATGAGCAGTTCTTC. The chain links TRBV4-1 to TRBJ2-1; TRBD1 matches at 7 bases. With 1 base clipped from V and 0 bases from J, the junction kept 6 bases outside the gene matches. The length of the CDR3 is 17 residues. CDR1 and CDR2 from the germline V gene are MGHRA and YSYEKL.

This clone was seen a single time. The chain uses TRBV2 and TRBJ2-5, with 15 bases fitting TRBD2. CDR1 is SNHLY, CDR2 FYNNEI, per germline. The V and J ends lost 4 bases and 5 bases, in that order; junction bases with no gene match: 8. The CDR3 sequence is 17 residues long. CDR3 in DNA: TGTGCCAGCAGTGCCTGGACTAGCGGGGGGGCCGGGGAGACCCAGTACTTC. Its protein product is CASSAWTSGGAGETQYF.

The chain is built from TRBV7-2 and TRBJ1-1; 8 bases map to TRBD1. The length of the CDR3 is 16 residues. V shed 3 bases, J shed 1 base, and the junction held 7 bases outside the gene matches. Germline V gives CDR1 SGHTA, CDR2 FQGNSA. In nucleotides, the CDR3 is TGTGCCAGCAGCTTTTGGGGTCAGGGGGCGAACACTGAAGCTTTCTTT. It encodes CASSFWGQGANTEAFF.

V gene TRBV9 combines with J gene TRBJ2-1; 12 bases line up with TRBD2. Germline V CDR1 and CDR2: SGDLS, YYNGEE. The CDR3 loop spans 16 amino acids. Unmatched junction bases numbered 6, after V lost 0 bases and J lost 8 bases. The CDR3 sequence is CASSVGASGGADEQFF. As DNA, the CDR3 is TGTGCCAGCAGCGTAGGGGCTAGCGGGGGGGCCGATGAGCAGTTCTTC.

The rearrangement joins TRBV4-1 to TRBJ2-1; D is ambiguous. V shed 7 bases and J shed 5 bases, with 15 bases lying between them. CDR1 is MGHRA, CDR2 YSYEKL, per germline. This CDR3 comprises 14 residues. The DNA for the CDR3 is TGCGCCAGCAAACTCCAAGAACTTCACAATGAGCAGTTCTTC. The encoded protein is CASKLQELHNEQFF.